This section outlines one T cell receptor (beta chain) sequence together with its context. Other DNA variants within this sample encode the same CDR3. The data belong to a study of shared clonotypes between healthy human individuals. Trimming removed 0 bases from V and 0 bases from J, with 10 bases in between. This CDR3 region has 16 residues. From germline, CDR1 is SGHRS and CDR2 YFSETQ. Sequencing used immunoSEQ multiplex PCR; TCRdb keeps in-frame clones, though not all of them. Of about 2 million clones in the sample, 85% to 95% were seen once. Sample: naive CD4+ T cells sorted from blood. Subset denoted: CD45RA+ positively selected. The chain employs TRBV5-1 and TRBJ1-3, with D unresolved. The TCR was taken from a man in his late teens or twenties in good health. The CDR3 sequence: CASSLAGQGSGNTIYF. CDR3 DNA: TGCGCCAGCAGCTTGGCCGGGCAAGGCTCTGGAAACACCATATATTTT.